This TCR beta chain was identified in a study of T-cell memory formation after mild COVID-19. Study overall: Among the donors, TCR clusters were largely specific to each donor.

Study-wide results and limits: From day 15 to 85, contracting clones were balanced between CD4 and CD8, whereas later expanders leaned toward CD4+. Detection of some responders pre-infection suggested pre-existing cross-reactive memory T cells participated.

Notes on this clonotype: Its cognate antigen is unknown.

The CDR3 is made up of 17 amino acids. Unmatched junction bases numbered 7, after V lost 0 bases and J lost 1 base. 5'RACE, which relied on constant-segment primers, yielded TCR alpha and TCR beta cDNA libraries carrying sample barcodes and UMIs. TCRdb reprocessed the 5' RACE reads with MiXCR, giving one entry per CDR3 protein. The data contain 470,000 or so distinct CDR3 sequences, roughly 20% of them seen just once; the ten biggest clones take up 8.4%. This chain uses TRBV12-3 or TRBV12-4 with TRBJ2-3, with 7 bases identical to TRBD2. The sample comprised PBMCs or a T cell subset sorted from them (not recorded which). This TCR was sampled from an adult woman who had mild COVID-19 (a few samples of this study predate the infection). Cell type and time point are not known. The CDR3: CASSLAWASGRTDTQYF. CDR3 sequence (DNA): TGTGCCAGCAGTTTAGCATGGGCTAGCGGACGCACAGATACGCAGTATTTT.